This paragraph reports one T cell receptor (beta chain). Its antigen remains unidentified. This entry is derived from a study of blood T cells in healthy people across ages. Study-wide findings and caveats: Long-lived donors exceeded aged donors in naive CD4+ cells and diversity.

With a J-beta primer mix and a sample-barcoded 5' primer, a second PCR ran roughly 7 to 11 cycles. In TCRdb, the 5' RACE reads were re-called with MiXCR into one record per CDR3 protein. The sample lists some 1,500,000 distinct CDR3 sequences, 40% to 45% seen once, with about 4.1% in the top ten. Germline V lookup: CDR1 LGHNA, CDR2 YNFKEQ. The CDR3 spans 19 residues. The V gene lost 0 bases and the J gene lost 1 base, with 20 bases spanning the gap. The source material was blood. The TCR comes from a woman aged 18-30 years in good health. This rearrangement joins TRBV4-2 to TRBJ2-3, with TRBD2 as a possible D gene (5 bases). The DNA of the CDR3 is TGTGCCAGCAGCCAAGATCTTACTCGGGATGGGCGTGGCACAGATACGCAGTATTTT. Translated, it gives CASSQDLTRDGRGTDTQYF.